Listed here is a single T cell receptor (beta chain). What antigen it recognizes has not been identified. No base quality information exists; no much larger clone differs at one position. The sample comes from a study of T cells in Graves' hyperthyroidism and ophthalmopathy (dated by TCRdb to between 2019 and 2020). Study-wide context: Peripheral blood samples were taken at initial diagnosis, before any treatment was given. TCR V-J signatures able to tell the groups apart were searched for in a discovery cohort of some 100 patients, of whom more than 40 had Graves' ophthalmopathy and around 56 had stable Graves' hyperthyroidism. An independent validation cohort of under 20 hyperthyroidism patients and 17 patients who later progressed to ophthalmopathy tested prospective prediction of ophthalmopathy. The roughly 91 discovery patients were randomly divided into training and test sets at a 7:3 ratio. The study also compared thyroid tissue and blood T-cell repertoires from five or six Graves' hyperthyroidism patients. Following sampling, methimazole starting at 30 mg daily was given to hyperthyroidism patients, and high-dose intravenous methylprednisolone was given to ophthalmopathy patients. The paper describes TCR Vbeta CDR3 sequencing of about 140 peripheral blood samples, made up of 43 ophthalmopathy patients, around 78 hyperthyroidism patients and some 17 progressor patients.

Graves' hyperthyroidism was defined as stable when no progression to ophthalmopathy occurred over 18 months of follow-up. Hyperthyroidism patients were aged 18 to 65 years and newly diagnosed, with disease duration of less than 2 months. Exclusion was applied to patients with uncontrolled infections, other autoimmune diseases, pregnancy or lactation. Diagnoses were established on the basis of clinical symptoms, serum thyroxine and TRAb, thyroid ultrasound, and orbital computed tomography. PBMCs were separated from approximately 9.9 ml of fresh peripheral blood using Ficoll-Paque density gradient centrifugation. Total RNA was extracted using Trizol reagent, and RNA quality was assessed on an Agilent 2100 Bioanalyzer. The CDR3 sequence holds 13 residues, the cysteine and phenylalanine included. Only CDR3 DNA is held: 39 bases, read in frame from base 1. V drops 6 bases and J drops 4 bases, leaving 14 bases in between. For CDR1 and CDR2, the germline V gene (reference sequence) lists DFQATT and SNEGSKA.

The study at large found these results: In validation, the model predicted progression to ophthalmopathy a median of about 6.5 months before onset, with about 67% sensitivity and almost 75% specificity. Most expanded thyroid clonotypes (frequency above 0.001) were also found in blood, which suggests that blood repertoires may mirror thyroid immune responses. Sample size was not statistically predetermined, and blinding of investigators to group allocation was not performed. Ophthalmopathy was separated from stable hyperthyroidism by a 13 V-J signature model, with about 86% sensitivity and about 81% specificity obtained in cross-validation and 80%/75% obtained in testing.

The TCR beta CDR3 regions were amplified from the RNA transcripts. The TCR CDR3 was subjected to a first round of RT-PCR using the HTBI primer set and the Qiagen OneStep RT-PCR kit. A second multiplex PCR round built the libraries, followed by size selection and purification. Libraries were sequenced paired-end with 100 bp reads on an Illumina HiSeq2000. Regarding the original processing steps: SOAPnuke was used to process the raw data, with reads discarded if the reads contained adapters or uncalled bases, had a mean Phred below 15, or lacked an exact constant-primer or identifier match. COPE v1.2.5 was used to merge high-quality paired reads, and clonotypes were defined as unique nucleotide sequences. MiTCR v1.1 was used to align clonotypes to the IMGT TRBV, TRBD and TRBJ reference segments. Only V-J combinations with frequency above 0.0001, covering 98% to 99.2% of repertoires, were analysed. A TCS score was defined as the ratio between F50 (clonal expansion) and ExV (chaos), using BLOSUM62-based TCRdist between CDR3 peptides within each V-J. Welch's t-statistics and random forest reduced several hundred V-J features to 10 to 15, which were used in a naive Bayes classifier (R e1071). TCRdb handled the public reads itself, with Q25 trimming in fastp and clone calling in MiXCR, and kept productive beta chains. For every CDR3 protein sequence, its rows merge into one entry that carries the most common genes and DNA. The authors' filters were not applied to this entry. Recorded for this sample are 300,000 to 400,000 distinct CDR3 sequences; around a sixth of them occurred a single time. Approximately 54% of the sample rests with the top ten.

This sequence originates from a woman aged 45-59 years with Graves' hyperthyroidism. Sequencing was done on a sample of blood. The rearrangement combines TRBV20-1 with TRBJ2-3; TRBD2 is perhaps the D gene, given 6 matching bases. DNA sequence: TGCAGTGCAGGCCCAGGGACTCCAGATACGCAGTATTTT. The translation is CSAGPGTPDTQYF.